The T cell receptor (beta chain) under discussion was sequenced for a study of CD8 T cells in ankylosing spondylitis. Points from the study as a whole: Disease-linked clones, CD8+, were relatively rare in peripheral blood. Eight highly homologous variants made up a TCR beta motif, and this motif appeared characteristic of ankylosing spondylitis blood.

The CDR3 is 13 residues long. Trimming stripped 6 bases from V and 5 bases from J, with 13 bases between. At least ten counts were recorded for this clonotype. No antigen is known for it. From the 5' RACE reads, TCRdb called clonotypes with MiXCR, one entry per CDR3 protein. The sample includes 90,000 to 100,000 distinct CDR3 sequences, roughly 8.3% of them seen just once. Sequencing used blood, either unsorted or a sorted T cell fraction (not recorded which). This receptor was taken from a male donor with ankylosing spondylitis or in good health (not recorded which). The gene calls are TRBV12-3 or TRBV12-4 and TRBJ2-5; possibly TRBD1 or TRBD2 for D (5 bases each). The CDR3, as DNA: TGTGCCAGCAGCCGTATCCGGGGCGAGACCCAGTACTTC. The encoded protein is CASSRIRGETQYF.